The 2 T cell receptor beta chains below all came from one sample that was sequenced in a study of blood T cell repertoires in COVID-19 (dated by TCRdb to about 2020). Library preparation employed the immunoSEQ multiplex PCR assay. This is the immuneACCESS table as TCRdb keeps it, with only in-frame sequences that have V and J called. A part of the clones is gone; compared with another copy, unresolved V genes explain less than half, and the rest is unexplained. This sample is represented by 200,000 to 300,000 clones; about 89% of them were singletons. The ten largest clonotypes hold about 9.2% of the sample. The sample was peripheral blood. These receptors all stem from a man aged 35-49 years who had recovered from COVID-19.

The V gene is TRBV29-1, the J gene TRBJ2-7, with a tentative D call TRBD1 (5 bases). Germline CDR1 SQVTM, CDR2 ANQGSEA. The CDR3 totals 12 residues. Trimming took off 5 bases at V and 0 bases at J, with 8 bases between the two ends. The CDR3 reads CSVSRDSYEQYF. The CDR3, as DNA: TGCAGCGTTAGCAGGGACTCCTACGAGCAGTACTTC.

This chain uses TRBV5-1 with TRBJ1-6, with 8 bases fitting TRBD1. Germline CDR1 SGHRS, CDR2 YFSETQ. The CDR3 runs to 16 residues. The V and J ends lost 3 bases and 6 bases, in that order; junction bases with no gene match: 8. The CDR3 spells CASSSRQGQANSPLHF. The CDR3 DNA reads TGCGCCAGCAGCTCGCGGCAGGGACAGGCTAATTCACCCCTCCACTTT.